The 25 T cell receptor beta chains below were found in one sample sequenced in a study of T-cell reconstitution after alpha-beta-depleted transplantation in children. For TCRbeta, the library was prepared with unique molecular identifiers. One entry per CDR3 protein results from TCRdb running MiXCR on the PCR reads. The sample consists of some 120,000 distinct CDR3 sequences, roughly 24% of them appearing once. This specimen consisted of PBMCs, mostly from graft donor cells, obtained 180 days after TCRalphabeta/CD19-depleted stem cell transplant. These receptors originate from a male patient aged 2-9 years who had a stem cell transplant for chronic granulomatous disease, so the T cells may come from the graft donor.

This clonotype was counted many times. The V gene is TRBV9, the J gene TRBJ2-7; possibly TRBD2 for D (6 bases). V was cut by 3 bases and J by 5 bases, with 18 bases left in between. CDR3 length: 15 amino acids. In germline, CDR1 is SGDLS, CDR2 YYNGEE. CDR3: CASSALSGGFNEQYF. The CDR3 nucleotides read TGTGCCAGCAGCGCTCTTAGCGGAGGGTTCAACGAGCAGTACTTC.

The rearrangement uses TRBV9 and TRBJ2-5; 8 nucleotides match TRBD1. The V segment lost 4 bases and the J segment 5 bases; nucleotides outside the gene matches: 10. The CDR3 is 15 residues long. Germline CDR1 is SGDLS and CDR2 is YYNGEE. CDR3 coding DNA: TGTGCCAGCAGCCTGATGGACAGGGCTGGTGAGACCCAGTACTTC. Encoded protein: CASSLMDRAGETQYF.

The sample holds many counts of this clonotype. The chain uses TRBV20-1 and TRBJ2-5, with D possibly matching TRBD2 (6 bases). Trimming removed 2 bases from V and 0 bases from J, with 13 bases in between. Germline V gene lookup returns CDR1 DFQATT and CDR2 SNEGSKA (reference sequence). This CDR3 comprises 15 residues. The CDR3 protein is CSARPSSGDQETQYF. In nucleotides, the CDR3 is TGCAGTGCTAGACCCAGTAGCGGAGACCAAGAGACCCAGTACTTC.

The gene calls are TRBV5-1 and TRBJ1-1, with 8 bases lining up with TRBD1. Germline-derived CDR1 and CDR2 are SGHRS and YFSETQ. The CDR3 runs to 15 residues. Trimming cost V 2 bases and J 0 bases; bases outside gene matches: 3. CDR3 in amino acids: CASSLRTGMNTEAFF. As DNA, the CDR3 is TGCGCCAGCAGCTTAAGGACAGGGATGAACACTGAAGCTTTCTTT. The full variable domain, rest sourced from reference TRBV5-1 and TRBJ1-1, is KAGVTQTPRYLIKTRGQQVTLSCSPISGHRSVSWYQQTPGQGLQFLFEYFSETQRNKGNFPGRFSGRQFSNSRSEMNVSTLELGDSALYLCASSLRTGMNTEAFFGQGTRLTVV.

This clonotype has only a few counts. The chain uses TRBV9 and TRBJ2-1; TRBD1 matches 7 bases. CDR3 length: 18 amino acids. With V trimmed by 0 bases and J by 1 base, 10 bases remained unmatched. The germline CDR1 and CDR2 sequences are SGDLS and YYNGEE. The DNA of the CDR3 is TGTGCCAGCAGCGTAGCCGTAGGGGGCGGGTTTTCCTACAATGAGCAGTTCTTC. Its translation is CASSVAVGGGFSYNEQFF. Variable domain in full (rest from reference TRBV9 and TRBJ2-1): DSGVTQTPKHLITATGQRVTLRCSPRSGDLSVYWYQQSLDQGLQFLIQYYNGEERAKGNILERFSAQQFPDLHSELNLSSLELGDSALYFCASSVAVGGGFSYNEQFFGPGTRLTVL.

The chain carries TRBV5-1 and TRBJ2-1; weak D call: TRBD2 (6 bases). The germline CDR1 and CDR2 sequences are SGHRS and YFSETQ. V lost 6 bases and J 6 bases, leaving 13 bases between the germline ends. The CDR3 has 13 residues. CDR3 region: CASMRAGGNEQFF. The CDR3 DNA is TGCGCCAGCATGAGGGCCGGGGGCAATGAGCAGTTCTTC.

V gene TRBV12-3 or TRBV12-4 combines with J gene TRBJ1-5, with TRBD1 identical over 8 bases. This CDR3 spans 16 amino acids. The V and J ends lost 1 base and 4 bases, in that order; junction bases with no gene match: 6. CDR3 DNA sequence: TGTGCCAGCAGTTTAGTTAGGACAGGGAGGAATCAGCCCCAGCATTTT. It specifies CASSLVRTGRNQPQHF.

This clonotype was observed many times. The chain uses TRBV20-1 and TRBJ2-7, with TRBD2 matching over 9 bases. The CDR3 is made up of 12 amino acids. The germline V gene encodes CDR1 DFQATT and CDR2 SNEGSKA (reference sequence). V shed 7 bases, J shed 2 bases, and the junction held 3 bases outside the gene matches. The CDR3 nucleotides read TGCAGTGTGCGGGGGGGCACCTACGAGCAGTACTTC. Amino acid sequence: CSVRGGTYEQYF.

In this sample, this clonotype turned up many times. This chain uses TRBV12-3 or TRBV12-4 with TRBJ1-6; D remains ambiguous. Trimming removed 2 bases from V and 11 bases from J, with 7 bases in between. The CDR3 sequence is 12 residues long. CDR3 sequence reads: CASSLNPAPLHF. CDR3 sequence (DNA): TGTGCCAGCAGTTTAAACCCAGCACCCCTCCACTTT.

There are many counts of this clonotype. The chain couples TRBV5-5 to TRBJ2-7; weak D call: TRBD1 (7 bases). V was clipped by 2 bases and J by 7 bases, with 25 bases between them. The CDR3 length is 17 residues. Germline V gives CDR1 SGHKS, CDR2 YYEKEE (reference sequence). The CDR3 protein is CASSFRGGTGEVREQYF. CDR3 sequence (DNA): TGTGCCAGCAGCTTTCGTGGGGGAACAGGGGAGGTAAGGGAGCAGTACTTC.

This clonotype came up a few times. V and J are TRBV7-6 and TRBJ2-7; 7 bases map to TRBD1. Germline CDR1 and CDR2: SGHVS and FNYEAQ. The CDR3 sequence is 14 residues long. With V trimmed by 2 bases and J by 2 bases, 3 bases remained unmatched. The CDR3 nucleotides read TGTGCCAGCAGCTTAATACAGGGGCCCTACGAGCAGTACTTC. Residues: CASSLIQGPYEQYF.

The rearrangement links TRBV11-2 to TRBJ2-6; 9 nucleotides agree with TRBD1. The V gene end was trimmed by 2 bases and the J gene end by 2 bases; junction bases not matched to a gene: 7. Germline V lookup: CDR1 SGHAT, CDR2 FQNNGV. The CDR3 has 18 residues. CDR3 sequence: CASSLTGTGQPGANVLTF. DNA for the CDR3: TGTGCCAGCAGCTTAACCGGGACAGGGCAACCTGGGGCCAACGTCCTGACTTTC. Based on the CDR3 plus reference TRBV11-2 and TRBJ2-6, the full variable domain is EAGVAQSPRYKIIEKRQSVAFWCNPISGHATLYWYQQILGQGPKLLIQFQNNGVVDDSQLPKDRFSAERLKGVDSTLKIQPAKLEDSAVYLCASSLTGTGQPGANVLTFGAGSRLTVL.

This clonotype has just a few counts. The chain recombines TRBV20-1 with TRBJ1-4; TRBD1 is a possible D gene (5 bases). Trimming took off 3 bases at V and 7 bases at J, with 12 bases between the two ends. CDR1 DFQATT and CDR2 SNEGSKA come from the germline V gene (reference sequence). The CDR3 spans 13 residues. CDR3 nucleotides: TGCAGTGCTAGGGCAGGGATGCGTGAAAAACTGTTTTTT. It encodes CSARAGMREKLFF.

The chain has TRBV15 and TRBJ1-4; no clear D. The CDR3 consists of 13 residues. The V gene lost 9 bases and the J gene lost 2 bases, with 10 bases spanning the gap. Germline values: CDR1 LNHNV, CDR2 YYDKDF (reference sequence). The CDR3, as DNA: TGTGCCACGGCTCTTTTTACTAATGAAAAACTGTTTTTT. Translated: CATALFTNEKLFF.

This clonotype was seen repeatedly, ten times or more. The CDR3 DNA is TGCGCCAGCAGCAGACAGGGCGAGCAGTACTTC. Its protein product is CASSRQGEQYF. The V call is TRBV5-1, the J call TRBJ2-7; the match to TRBD1 covers 7 bases. Germline CDR1 reads SGHRS; CDR2 reads YFSETQ. Losses at the gene ends were 4 bases for V and 6 bases for J; bases not matched to a gene: 1. The CDR3 has 11 amino acids.

Many counts were recorded for this clonotype. This rearrangement joins TRBV12-3 or TRBV12-4 to TRBJ1-1; a possible D gene is TRBD1 (5 bases). CDR3 length: 13 residues. V shed 2 bases and J shed 3 bases, with 7 bases lying between them. The CDR3 is CASSLMGHTEAFF. CDR3 bases: TGTGCCAGCAGTTTAATGGGGCACACTGAAGCTTTCTTT.

A few counts support this clonotype. This chain joins TRBV29-1 and TRBJ1-2, with D possibly TRBD1 on 6 matching bases. CDR1 SQVTM and CDR2 ANQGSEA come from the germline V gene. Trimming took off 5 bases at V and 8 bases at J, with 12 bases between the two ends. The CDR3 is 11 amino acids. The DNA for the CDR3 is TGCAGCGTTTTGGCAGGGGACGGCTACACCTTC. Translation gives CSVLAGDGYTF.

The sample holds many counts of this clonotype. This chain joins TRBV5-1 and TRBJ1-5, with D unclear. CDR3 length: 13 residues. Per the germline V gene, CDR1 is SGHRS and CDR2 is YFSETQ. The V end lost 5 bases, the J end lost 7 bases, and 13 bases lay between the germline ends. The CDR3 sequence is CASRSGLDQPQHF. CDR3 sequence (DNA): TGCGCCAGCAGATCGGGGTTGGACCAGCCCCAGCATTTT. Using reference TRBV5-1 and TRBJ1-5 for the parts outside the CDR3, the full variable domain is KAGVTQTPRYLIKTRGQQVTLSCSPISGHRSVSWYQQTPGQGLQFLFEYFSETQRNKGNFPGRFSGRQFSNSRSEMNVSTLELGDSALYLCASRSGLDQPQHFGDGTRLSIL.

In its sample, this clonotype was seen many times. The V gene is TRBV12-3 or TRBV12-4, the J gene TRBJ1-2; TRBD1 might be the D (6 bases). CDR3 length: 15 residues. Trimming pared 4 bases from V and 8 bases from J, leaving 20 bases between. In DNA form, the CDR3 reads TGTGCCAGCAGTTATCAGGCCACAGGGAGGGGAGGCTACACCTTC. It translates to CASSYQATGRGGYTF.

This clonotype was recorded many times. The gene calls are TRBV4-2 and TRBJ2-2; the D is unclear. The CDR3 spans 13 residues. Germline V CDR1 and CDR2: LGHNA, YNFKEQ. Trimming pared 2 bases from V and 4 bases from J, leaving 5 bases between. Here the CDR3 reads CASSQSTTGELFF. The CDR3 DNA reads as TGTGCCAGCAGCCAATCGACCACCGGGGAGCTGTTTTTT.

This sequence joins TRBV5-1 and TRBJ1-4, with 9 nucleotides matching TRBD1. Unmatched junction bases numbered 2, after V lost 0 bases and J lost 5 bases. CDR1 and CDR2 (germline): SGHRS, YFSETQ. This CDR3 is 15 amino acids long. For the CDR3, the DNA is TGCGCCAGCAGCTTGGCTGGGACAGGGAATGAAAAACTGTTTTTT. Translated, it gives CASSLAGTGNEKLFF.

There are many counts of this clonotype. V gene TRBV29-1 combines with J gene TRBJ2-5, with D uncertain. The V gene's germline CDR1 is SQVTM and CDR2 ANQGSEA. The CDR3 has 11 amino acids. Trimming stripped 4 bases from V and 5 bases from J, with 8 bases between. CDR3 region: CSVAVGETQYF. The CDR3 DNA reads TGCAGCGTTGCAGTGGGGGAGACCCAGTACTTC.

This clonotype was recorded at least ten times. The V call is TRBV7-2, the J call TRBJ2-5; unclear D gene. The V and J ends lost 1 base and 2 bases respectively, with 8 bases between them. The CDR3 extends over 14 amino acids. Germline V gene lookup returns CDR1 SGHTA and CDR2 FQGNSA. CDR3 sequence: CASSLVPFQETQYF. The CDR3 DNA sequence: TGTGCCAGCAGCTTAGTCCCGTTTCAAGAGACCCAGTACTTC.

The CDR3 is CASSSTPYSPLHF. DNA of the CDR3: TGTGCCAGCAGTTCGACACCCTATTCACCCCTCCACTTT. The chain couples TRBV27 to TRBJ1-6; the D is unclear. The CDR3 extends over 13 amino acids. The V and J ends lost 4 bases and 8 bases respectively, with 9 bases between them. CDR1 and CDR2 from the germline V gene are MNHEY and SMNVEV (reference sequence).

This clonotype was counted only a few times. This chain links TRBV20-1 with TRBJ2-5; D gene ambiguous. Trimming stripped 1 base from V and 6 bases from J, with 12 bases between. The CDR3 has 13 residues. Germline CDR1 is DFQATT and CDR2 is SNEGSKA (reference sequence). DNA of the CDR3: TGCAGTGCTAGAGGTTTGATAGTACAGACCCAGTACTTC. Translating gives CSARGLIVQTQYF.